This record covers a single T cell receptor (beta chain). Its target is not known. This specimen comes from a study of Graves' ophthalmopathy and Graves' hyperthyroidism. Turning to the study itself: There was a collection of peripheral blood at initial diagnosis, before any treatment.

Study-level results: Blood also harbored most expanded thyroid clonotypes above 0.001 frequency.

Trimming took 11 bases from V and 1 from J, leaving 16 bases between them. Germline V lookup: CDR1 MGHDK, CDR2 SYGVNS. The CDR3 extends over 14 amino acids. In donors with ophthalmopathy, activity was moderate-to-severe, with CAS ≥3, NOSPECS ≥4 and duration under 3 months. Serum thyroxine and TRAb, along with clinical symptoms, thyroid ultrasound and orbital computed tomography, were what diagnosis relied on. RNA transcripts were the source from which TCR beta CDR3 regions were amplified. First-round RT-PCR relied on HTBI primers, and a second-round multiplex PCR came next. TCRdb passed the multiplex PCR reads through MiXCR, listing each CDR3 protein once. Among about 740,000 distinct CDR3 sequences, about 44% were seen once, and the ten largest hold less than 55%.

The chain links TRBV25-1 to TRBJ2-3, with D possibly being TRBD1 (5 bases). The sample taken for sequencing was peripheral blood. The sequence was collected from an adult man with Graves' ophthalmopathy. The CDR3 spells CAWGLGHGTDTQYF. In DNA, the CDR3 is TGTGCCTGGGGCTTGGGGCATGGCACAGATACGCAGTATTTT.